This TCR beta chain was identified during a study of patients and donors after allogeneic stem cell transplantation. Only a few counts were recorded for this clonotype. The germline V and J ends were trimmed by 0 bases and 5 bases, with 11 bases remaining between them. Germline V gene lookup returns CDR1 LNHNV and CDR2 YYDKDF (reference sequence). The CDR3 spans 15 residues. TCRdb re-analysed the RT-PCR reads in MiXCR, keeping a single row per CDR3 protein. The sample lists roughly 940,000 distinct CDR3 sequences, about 20% seen once, with 5.5% to 6.5% in the top ten. The chain recombines TRBV15 with TRBJ2-1, with D perhaps TRBD2 (6 bases). Material: blood, either unsorted or a sorted T cell fraction (not recorded which). The TCR comes from a human donor who was either an allogeneic HSCT recipient or a stem cell or donor lymphocyte infusion donor (not recorded which). It is not recorded whose cells these are; they may come from a transplant donor. CDR3 sequence: CATSREAGRDNEQFF. Here the CDR3 DNA reads TGTGCCACCAGCAGAGAGGCGGGACGAGACAATGAGCAGTTCTTC.